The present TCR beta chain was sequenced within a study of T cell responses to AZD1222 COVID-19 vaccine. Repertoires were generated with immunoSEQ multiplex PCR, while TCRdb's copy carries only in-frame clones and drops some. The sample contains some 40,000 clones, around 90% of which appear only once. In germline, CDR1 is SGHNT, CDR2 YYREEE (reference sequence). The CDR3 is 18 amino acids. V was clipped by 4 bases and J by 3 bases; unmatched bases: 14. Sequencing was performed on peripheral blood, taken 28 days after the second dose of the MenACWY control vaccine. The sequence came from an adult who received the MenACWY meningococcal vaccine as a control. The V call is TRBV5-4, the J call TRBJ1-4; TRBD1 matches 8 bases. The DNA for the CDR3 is TGTGCCAGCAGCCCCAGGCAGGGGGCCCCGGGAGCTAATGAAAAACTGTTTTTT. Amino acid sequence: CASSPRQGAPGANEKLFF.